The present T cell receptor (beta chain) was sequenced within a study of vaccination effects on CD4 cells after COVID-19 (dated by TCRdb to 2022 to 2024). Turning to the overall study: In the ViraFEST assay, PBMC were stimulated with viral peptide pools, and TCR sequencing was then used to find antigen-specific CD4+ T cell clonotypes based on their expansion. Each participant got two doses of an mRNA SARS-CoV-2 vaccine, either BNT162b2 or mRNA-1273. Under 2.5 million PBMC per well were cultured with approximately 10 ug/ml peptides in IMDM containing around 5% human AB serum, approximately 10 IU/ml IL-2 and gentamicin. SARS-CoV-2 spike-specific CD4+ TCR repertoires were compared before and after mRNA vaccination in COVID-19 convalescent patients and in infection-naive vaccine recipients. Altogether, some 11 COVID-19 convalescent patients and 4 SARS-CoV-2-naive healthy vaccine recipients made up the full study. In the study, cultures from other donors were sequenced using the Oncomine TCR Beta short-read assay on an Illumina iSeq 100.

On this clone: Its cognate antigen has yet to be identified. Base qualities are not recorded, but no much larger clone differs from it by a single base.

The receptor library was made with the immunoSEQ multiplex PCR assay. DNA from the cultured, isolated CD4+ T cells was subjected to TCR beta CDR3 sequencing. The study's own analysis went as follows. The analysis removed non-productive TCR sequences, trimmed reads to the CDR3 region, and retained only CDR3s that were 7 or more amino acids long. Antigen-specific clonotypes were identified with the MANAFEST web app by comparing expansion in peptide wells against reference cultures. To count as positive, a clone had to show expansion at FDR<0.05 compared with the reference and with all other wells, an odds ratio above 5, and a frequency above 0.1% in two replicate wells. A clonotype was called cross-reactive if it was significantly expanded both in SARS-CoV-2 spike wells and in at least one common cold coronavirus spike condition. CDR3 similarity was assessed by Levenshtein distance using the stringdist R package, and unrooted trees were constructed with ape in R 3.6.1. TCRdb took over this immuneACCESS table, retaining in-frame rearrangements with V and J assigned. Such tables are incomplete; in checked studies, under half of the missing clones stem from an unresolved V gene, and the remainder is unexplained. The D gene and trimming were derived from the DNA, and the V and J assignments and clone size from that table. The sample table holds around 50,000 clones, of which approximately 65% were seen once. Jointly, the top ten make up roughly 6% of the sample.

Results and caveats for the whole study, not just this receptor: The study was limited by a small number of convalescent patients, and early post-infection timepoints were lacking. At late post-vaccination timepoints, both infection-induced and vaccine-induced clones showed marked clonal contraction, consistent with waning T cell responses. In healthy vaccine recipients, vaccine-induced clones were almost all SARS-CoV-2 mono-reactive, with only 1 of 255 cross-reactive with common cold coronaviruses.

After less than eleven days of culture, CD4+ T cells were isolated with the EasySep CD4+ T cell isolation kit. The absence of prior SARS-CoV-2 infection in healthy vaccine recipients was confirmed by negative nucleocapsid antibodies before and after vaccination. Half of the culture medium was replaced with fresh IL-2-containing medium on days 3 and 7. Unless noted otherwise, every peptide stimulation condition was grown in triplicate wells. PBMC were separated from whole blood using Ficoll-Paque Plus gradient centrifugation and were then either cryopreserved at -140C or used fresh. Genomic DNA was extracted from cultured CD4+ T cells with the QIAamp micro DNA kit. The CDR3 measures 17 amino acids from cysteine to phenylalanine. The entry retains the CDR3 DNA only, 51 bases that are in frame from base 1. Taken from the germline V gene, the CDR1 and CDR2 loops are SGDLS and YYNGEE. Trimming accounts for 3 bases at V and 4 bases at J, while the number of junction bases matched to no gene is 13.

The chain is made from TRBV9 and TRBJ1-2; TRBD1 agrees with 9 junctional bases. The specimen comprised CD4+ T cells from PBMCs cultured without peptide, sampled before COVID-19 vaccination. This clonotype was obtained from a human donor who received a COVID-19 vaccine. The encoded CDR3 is CASSAWDREPRIYGYTF. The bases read TGTGCCAGCAGCGCTTGGGACAGGGAACCTCGGATCTATGGCTACACCTTC.